The 3 T cell receptor beta chains below all came from one sample that was sequenced in a study of shared clonotypes between healthy human individuals. Sequencing was performed with immunoSEQ multiplex PCR; in TCRdb, only in-frame clones are kept and a portion is missing. The sample holds approximately 2.4 million clones, around 95% seen once. Sequencing input: naive CD4+ T cells sorted from blood. Specified subset: CD45RA+ positively selected. These receptors were taken from a man younger than 35 in good health.

Points on this clone: Other nucleotide sequences from this sample produce the same CDR3. The V and J genes are TRBV7-2 and TRBJ2-1; D is unresolved. V was shortened by 0 bases and J by 4 bases, with 10 bases between the two germline ends. The germline CDR1 and CDR2 sequences are SGHTA and FQGNSA. The CDR3 has 15 amino acids. CDR3: CASSLAGGRYNEQFF. The CDR3 DNA reads TGTGCCAGCAGCTTAGCGGGTGGCAGGTACAATGAGCAGTTCTTC.

This clone has just one count. The V and J genes are TRBV15 and TRBJ2-2, with D possibly TRBD1 on 6 matching bases. Trimming pared 3 bases from V and 5 bases from J, leaving 10 bases between. This CDR3 spans 14 amino acids. The germline V gene has CDR1 LNHNV and CDR2 YYDKDF (reference sequence). CDR3 coding DNA: TGTGCCACCAGCAGGGACAGCATTACCGGGGAGCTGTTTTTT. Translating gives CATSRDSITGELFF.

The chain joins TRBV7-2 to TRBJ1-6; D is undetermined. CDR1 is SGHTA and CDR2 is FQGNSA in the germline V gene. V shed 2 bases and J shed 6 bases, with 17 bases lying between them. This CDR3 is 17 amino acids long. The CDR3 bases are TGTGCCAGCAGCTTAAATCCGGGGTTGATGAGTAATTCACCCCTCCACTTT. As protein: CASSLNPGLMSNSPLHF. Filled out from reference TRBV7-2 and TRBJ1-6, the complete variable domain reads GAGVSQSPSNKVTEKGKDVELRCDPISGHTALYWYRQSLGQGLEFLIYFQGNSAPDKSGLPSDRFSAERTGGSVSTLTIQRTQQEDSAVYLCASSLNPGLMSNSPLHFGNGTRLTVT.